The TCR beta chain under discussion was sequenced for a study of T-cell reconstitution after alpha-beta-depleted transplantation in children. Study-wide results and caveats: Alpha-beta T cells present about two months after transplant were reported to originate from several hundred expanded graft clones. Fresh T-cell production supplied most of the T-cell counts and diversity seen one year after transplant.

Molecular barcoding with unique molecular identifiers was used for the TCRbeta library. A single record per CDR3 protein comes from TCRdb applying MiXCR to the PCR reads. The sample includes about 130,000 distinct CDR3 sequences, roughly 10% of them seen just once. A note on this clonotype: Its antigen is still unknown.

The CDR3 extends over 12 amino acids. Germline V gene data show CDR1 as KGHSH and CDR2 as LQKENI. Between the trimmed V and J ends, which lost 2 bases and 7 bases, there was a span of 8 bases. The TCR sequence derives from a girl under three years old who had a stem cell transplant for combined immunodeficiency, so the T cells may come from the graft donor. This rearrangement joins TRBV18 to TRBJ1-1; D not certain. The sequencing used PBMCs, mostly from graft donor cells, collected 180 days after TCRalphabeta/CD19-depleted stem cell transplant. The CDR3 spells CASSPRVGEAFF. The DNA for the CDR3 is TGTGCCAGCTCACCAAGGGTGGGTGAAGCTTTCTTT.